This TCR beta chain stems from a study of cytomegalovirus exposure and HLA in healthy donors. General observations from the study: Being indistinguishable, some V segments were excluded, TRBV6-2 and TRBV6-3 among them.

The CDR3 loop spans 15 amino acids. Germline CDR1 SGHTA, CDR2 FQGNSA. PCR used 60 Vbeta primers and 13 Jbeta primers. Here immunoSEQ multiplex PCR was the method, and the copy in TCRdb shows in-frame clones only, minus some. The table has 55,000 to 80,000 clones, 75% seen once. As for this clone: Its matching antigen is unknown. The junction does not match germline at one end; this may be a read error.

The receptor was derived from a man in his 70s in good health and CMV-seronegative. V usage is TRBV7-2 and J usage is TRBJ2-7, with 11 bases matching TRBD2. The sample comprised PBMCs. CDR3 residues: CASSVAGGRNYEQYF. As DNA, the CDR3 is TGTGCCAGCAGCGTAGCGGGAGGGAGGAACTACGAGCAGTACTTC.